Here is one T cell receptor beta chain with its context. This entry is derived from a study of blood T cell repertoires in COVID-19. Some clones are missing from TCRdb's copy, which holds only in-frame ones; the method was immunoSEQ multiplex PCR. The sample contains approximately 91,000 clones, about 76% of which appear only once. The clonotype was recovered from a woman of 80 years or more with acute or convalescent COVID-19. Sequencing was done on a sample of peripheral blood.

CDR3 protein: CASSQIYNEQFF. The DNA of the CDR3 is TGTGCCAGCAGCCAAATCTACAATGAGCAGTTCTTC. The chain uses TRBV6-5 and TRBJ2-1; the D is unclear. Germline-derived CDR1 and CDR2 are MNHEY and SVGAGI. The ends were cut back, 6 bases at V and 3 bases at J, with 6 bases in the middle. The CDR3 spans 12 residues.